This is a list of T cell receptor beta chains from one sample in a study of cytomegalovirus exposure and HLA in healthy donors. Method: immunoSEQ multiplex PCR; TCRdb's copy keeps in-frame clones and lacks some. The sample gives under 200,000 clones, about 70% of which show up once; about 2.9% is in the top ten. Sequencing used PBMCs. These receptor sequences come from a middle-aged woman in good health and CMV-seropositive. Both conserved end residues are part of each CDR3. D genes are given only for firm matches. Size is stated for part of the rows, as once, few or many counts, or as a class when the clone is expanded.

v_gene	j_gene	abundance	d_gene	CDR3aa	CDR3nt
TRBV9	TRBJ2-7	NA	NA	CASSPGKTYEQYF	TGTGCCAGCAGTCCGGGAAAAACCTACGAGCAGTACTTC
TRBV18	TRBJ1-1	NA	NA	CASSPFRGNKDTEAFF	TGTGCCAGCTCACCATTCAGGGGCAATAAGGACACTGAAGCTTTCTTT
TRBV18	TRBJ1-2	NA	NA	CASSPDSKNYGYTF	TGTGCCAGCTCACCAGACAGCAAAAACTATGGCTACACCTTC
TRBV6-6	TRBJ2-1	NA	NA	CASSDTFNNEQFF	TGTGCCAGCAGTGACACGTTCAACAATGAGCAGTTCTTC
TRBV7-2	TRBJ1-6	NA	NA	CASREQGFGSPLHF	TGTGCCAGCAGGGAACAGGGTTTCGGTTCACCCCTCCACTTT
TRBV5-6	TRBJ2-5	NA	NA	CASSGWTVQETQYF	TGTGCCAGCAGCGGGTGGACAGTCCAAGAGACCCAGTACTTC
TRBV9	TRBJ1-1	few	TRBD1	CASSGTGKTEAFF	TGTGCCAGCAGCGGGACAGGGAAGACTGAAGCTTTCTTT
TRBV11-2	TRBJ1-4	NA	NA	CASTILGAPGTNEKLFF	TGTGCCAGCACTATTCTAGGGGCGCCCGGAACTAATGAAAAACTGTTTTTT
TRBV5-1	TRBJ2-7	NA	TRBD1	CASSLGFEGTGMNEQYF	TGCGCCAGCAGCTTGGGTTTTGAGGGGACAGGGATGAACGAGCAGTACTTC
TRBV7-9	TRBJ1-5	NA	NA	CASGRDNQPQHF	TGTGCCAGCGGGAGGGACAATCAGCCCCAGCATTTT
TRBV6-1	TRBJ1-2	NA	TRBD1	CASLAGGSYGYPF	TGTGCCAGTCTGGCAGGGGGGAGCTATGGCTACCCCTTC
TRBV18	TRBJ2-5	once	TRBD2	CASSPPGTTKETQYF	TGTGCCAGCTCACCACCCGGGACTACCAAAGAGACCCAGTACTTC
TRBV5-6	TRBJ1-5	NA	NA	CASSLAPLGGPGAQHF	TGTGCCAGCAGCTTGGCCCCTTTGGGAGGGCCGGGGGCCCAGCATTTT
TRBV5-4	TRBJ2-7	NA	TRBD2	CASSLALAGAYEQYF	TGTGCCAGCAGCTTGGCACTAGCGGGAGCTTACGAGCAGTACTTC
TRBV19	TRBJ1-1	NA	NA	CASSQQRNTEAFF	TGTGCCAGTAGCCAACAGAGGAACACTGAAGCTTTCTTT
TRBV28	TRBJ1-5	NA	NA	CAGTRPQGHQPQHF	TGTGCCGGCACCAGACCCCAGGGTCATCAGCCCCAGCATTTT
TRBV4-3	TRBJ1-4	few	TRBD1	CASSRRDSPKLFF	TGCGCCAGCAGCCGCCGGGACAGCCCCAAACTGTTTTTT
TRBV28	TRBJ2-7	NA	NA	CASSSPQPSSYEQYF	TGTGCCAGCAGTTCGCCTCAACCGAGCTCCTACGAGCAGTACTTC
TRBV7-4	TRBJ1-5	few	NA	CASSSPGVSNQPQHF	TGTGCCAGCAGCTCCCCGGGGGTGAGCAATCAGCCCCAGCATTTT
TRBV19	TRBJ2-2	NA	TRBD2	CASISLRGAYTGELFF	TGTGCCAGTATTAGCTTGCGGGGGGCGTACACCGGGGAGCTGTTTTTT
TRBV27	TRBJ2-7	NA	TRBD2	CASGKLADYEQYF	TGTGCCAGCGGCAAACTAGCGGACTACGAGCAGTACTTC
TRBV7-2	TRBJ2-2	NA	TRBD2	CASSTSKLAGGNTGELFF	TGTGCCAGCAGCACCTCCAAACTAGCGGGAGGGAACACCGGGGAGCTGTTTTTT
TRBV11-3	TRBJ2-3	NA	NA	CASSSPRTSSTDTQYF	TGTGCCAGCAGCTCGCCCCGGACAAGTAGCACAGATACGCAGTATTTT
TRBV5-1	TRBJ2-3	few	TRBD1	CASSPTGLRDTQYF	TGCGCCAGCAGCCCGACAGGGTTGCGAGATACGCAGTATTTT
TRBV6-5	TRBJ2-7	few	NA	CASSYSNLGPYEQYF	TGTGCCAGCAGTTACTCGAACCTGGGGCCTTACGAGCAGTACTTC
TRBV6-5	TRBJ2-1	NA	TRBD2	CASSYRLAGYNEQFF	TGTGCCAGCAGTTACCGACTAGCGGGGTACAATGAGCAGTTCTTC
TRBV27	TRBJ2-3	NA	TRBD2	CASRGTWTSGGTDTQYF	TGTGCCAGCAGGGGTACTTGGACTAGCGGGGGCACAGATACGCAGTATTTT
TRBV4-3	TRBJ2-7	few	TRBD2	CASSHGLAGNYEQYF	TGCGCCAGCAGCCATGGACTAGCGGGAAACTACGAGCAGTACTTC